This TCR beta chain was sequenced during a study of T cells after yellow fever vaccination. Study-level points and caveats: Only a small proportion of the clonotypes turned up in both the CD4 and the CD8 compartments, likely arising from convergent recombination.

TCRdb reprocessed the 5' RACE reads with MiXCR, giving one entry per CDR3 protein. The sample holds a few hundred thousand distinct CDR3 sequences, approximately 3.8% seen once. Many counts were recorded for this clonotype. What it recognizes is unknown. This CDR3 is built from 16 residues. Germline V gene sequence: CDR1 SGHVS, CDR2 FQNEAQ. V lost 1 base to trimming and J lost 2 bases, with 12 bases between them. The source is a man in his late teens or twenties who received the YFV17D yellow fever vaccine. The chain has TRBV7-8 and TRBJ1-3; D is undetermined. This sample comprised PBMCs, obtained on the day of the yellow fever booster vaccination. CDR3 coding DNA: TGTGCCAGCAGCTTAGTTGACCCGGTAGCTGGAAACACCATATATTTT. This sequence encodes CASSLVDPVAGNTIYF.